The entry that follows covers one TCR beta chain sequence. Participants came from about two dozen US areas, aged about 18 to 95 years. Participant reports of clinical history set cohort assignment. The source of the sample is a study of blood T cell repertoires in COVID-19. Overall study: The samples span acute and convalescent COVID-19 from the United States, Italy and Spain. T cells, B-cell-depleted T cells, or PBMCs provided the cDNA or gDNA that served as material.

From germline, CDR1 is DFQATT and CDR2 SNEGSKA (reference sequence). The CDR3 covers 13 residues. The junction had 3 bases not matched to a gene; V was cut back by 4 bases and J by 2 bases. TCRdb's copy holds only in-frame clones and misses some; the assay was immunoSEQ multiplex PCR. Of some 210,000 clones in the sample, under 90% were seen once. Sequencing was performed on PBMCs or T cells enriched from blood (not recorded which). The chain combines TRBV20-1 with TRBJ2-7; 9 bases fit TRBD1. This sequence originates from a woman between 50 and 59 years old with acute COVID-19. Written as DNA, the CDR3 is TGCAGTGCTAATGACAGGGGGACCTACGAGCAGTACTTC. Translated: CSANDRGTYEQYF.